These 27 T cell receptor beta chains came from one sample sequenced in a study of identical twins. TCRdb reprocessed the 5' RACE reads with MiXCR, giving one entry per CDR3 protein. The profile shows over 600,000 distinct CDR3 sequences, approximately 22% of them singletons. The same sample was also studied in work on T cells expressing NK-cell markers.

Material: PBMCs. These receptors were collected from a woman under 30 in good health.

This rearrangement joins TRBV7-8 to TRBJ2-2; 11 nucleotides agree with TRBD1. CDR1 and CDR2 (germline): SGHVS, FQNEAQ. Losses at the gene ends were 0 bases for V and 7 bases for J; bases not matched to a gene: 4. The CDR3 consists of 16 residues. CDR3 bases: TGTGCCAGCAGCTTAGCGGACAGGGGGCAGGGCGGGGAGCTGTTTTTT. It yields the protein CASSLADRGQGGELFF. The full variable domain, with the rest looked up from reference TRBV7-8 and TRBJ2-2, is GAGVSQSPRYKVAKRGQDVALRCDPISGHVSLFWYQQALGQGPEFLTYFQNEAQLDKSGLPSDRFFAERPEGSVSTLKIQRTQQEDSAVYLCASSLADRGQGGELFFGEGSRLTVL.

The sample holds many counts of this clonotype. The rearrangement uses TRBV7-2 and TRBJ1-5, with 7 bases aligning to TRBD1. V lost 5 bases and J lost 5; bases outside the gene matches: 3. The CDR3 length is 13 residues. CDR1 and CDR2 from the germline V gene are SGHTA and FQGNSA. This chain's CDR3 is CASSNRGDQPQHF. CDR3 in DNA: TGTGCCAGCAGCAACAGGGGAGATCAGCCCCAGCATTTT.

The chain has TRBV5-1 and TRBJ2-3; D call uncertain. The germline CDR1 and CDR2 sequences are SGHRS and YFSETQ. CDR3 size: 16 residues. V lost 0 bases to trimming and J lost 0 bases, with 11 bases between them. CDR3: CASSLGVRTSTDTQYF. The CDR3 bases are TGCGCCAGCAGCTTGGGGGTCCGAACTAGCACAGATACGCAGTATTTT.

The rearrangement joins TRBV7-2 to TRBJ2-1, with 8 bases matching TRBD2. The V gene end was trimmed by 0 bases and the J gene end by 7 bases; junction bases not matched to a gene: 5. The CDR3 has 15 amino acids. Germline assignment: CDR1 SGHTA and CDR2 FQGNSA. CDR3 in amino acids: CASSLALLAGNEQFF. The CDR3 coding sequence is TGTGCCAGCAGCTTAGCGCTGTTAGCGGGAAATGAGCAGTTCTTC.

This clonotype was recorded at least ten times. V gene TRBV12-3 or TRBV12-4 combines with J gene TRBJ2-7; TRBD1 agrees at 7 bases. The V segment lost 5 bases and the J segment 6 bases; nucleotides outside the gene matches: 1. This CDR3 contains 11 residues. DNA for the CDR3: TGTGCCAGCAGTACAGGGGCCGAGCAGTACTTC. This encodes CASSTGAEQYF.

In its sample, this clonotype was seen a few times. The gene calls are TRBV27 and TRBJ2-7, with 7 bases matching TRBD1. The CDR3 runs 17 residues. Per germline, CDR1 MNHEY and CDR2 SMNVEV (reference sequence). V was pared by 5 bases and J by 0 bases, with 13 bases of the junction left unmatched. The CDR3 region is CASSTASPGTASYEQYF. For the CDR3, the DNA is TGTGCCAGCAGTACCGCCTCTCCCGGGACAGCCTCCTACGAGCAGTACTTC.

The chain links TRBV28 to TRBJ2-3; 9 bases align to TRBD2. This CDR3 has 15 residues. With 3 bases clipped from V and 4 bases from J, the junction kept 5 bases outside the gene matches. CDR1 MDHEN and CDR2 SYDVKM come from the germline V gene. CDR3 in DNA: TGTGCCAGCAGTTTCGGCGGGGGGGGTTCAGATACGCAGTATTTT. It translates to CASSFGGGGSDTQYF.

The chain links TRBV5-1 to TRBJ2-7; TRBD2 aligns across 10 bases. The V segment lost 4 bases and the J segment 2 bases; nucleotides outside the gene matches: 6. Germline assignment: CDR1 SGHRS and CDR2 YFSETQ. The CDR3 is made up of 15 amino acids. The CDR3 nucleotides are TGCGCCAGCAGCAGGGGGACTAGCGAGGCCTACGAGCAGTACTTC. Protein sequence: CASSRGTSEAYEQYF.

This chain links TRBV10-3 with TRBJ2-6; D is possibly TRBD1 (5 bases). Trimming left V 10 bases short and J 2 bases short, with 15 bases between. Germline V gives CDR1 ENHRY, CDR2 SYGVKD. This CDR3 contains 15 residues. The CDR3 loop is CATIPQGAGANVLTF. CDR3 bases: TGTGCCACCATCCCCCAAGGGGCTGGGGCCAACGTCCTGACTTTC.

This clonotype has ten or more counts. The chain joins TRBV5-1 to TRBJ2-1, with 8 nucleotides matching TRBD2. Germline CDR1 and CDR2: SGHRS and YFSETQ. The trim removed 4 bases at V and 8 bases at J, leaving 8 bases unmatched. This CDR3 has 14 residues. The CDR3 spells CASSPGAGEYEQFF. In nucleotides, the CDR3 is TGCGCCAGCAGCCCCGGAGCGGGAGAGTATGAGCAGTTCTTC.

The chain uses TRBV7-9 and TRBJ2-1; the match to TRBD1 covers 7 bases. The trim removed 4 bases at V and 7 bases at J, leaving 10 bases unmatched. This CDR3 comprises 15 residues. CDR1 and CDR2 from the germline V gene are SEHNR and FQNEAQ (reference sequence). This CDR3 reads CASSSRGRGDNEQFF. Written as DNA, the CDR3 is TGTGCCAGCAGCTCTAGGGGGCGCGGCGATAATGAGCAGTTCTTC.

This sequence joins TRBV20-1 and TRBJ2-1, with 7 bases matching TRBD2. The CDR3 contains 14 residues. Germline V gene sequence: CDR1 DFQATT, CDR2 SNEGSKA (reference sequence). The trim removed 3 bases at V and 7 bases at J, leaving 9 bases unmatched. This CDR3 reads CSASQPGLRNEQFF. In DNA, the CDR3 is TGCAGTGCTAGTCAGCCGGGACTAAGGAATGAGCAGTTCTTC.

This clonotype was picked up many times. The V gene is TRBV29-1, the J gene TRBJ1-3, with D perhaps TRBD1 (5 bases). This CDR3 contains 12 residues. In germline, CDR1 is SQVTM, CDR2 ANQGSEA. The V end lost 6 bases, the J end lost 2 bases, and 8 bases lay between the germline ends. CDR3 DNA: TGCAGCGTGAGAGGGGCTGGAAACACCATATATTTT. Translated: CSVRGAGNTIYF.

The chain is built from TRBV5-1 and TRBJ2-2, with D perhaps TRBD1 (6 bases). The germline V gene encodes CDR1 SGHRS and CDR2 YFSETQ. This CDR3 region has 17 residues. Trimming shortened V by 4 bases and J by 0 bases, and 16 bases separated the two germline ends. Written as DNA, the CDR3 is TGCGCCAGCAGCCCCCGAGCCGGGACAACGAACACCGGGGAGCTGTTTTTT. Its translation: CASSPRAGTTNTGELFF.

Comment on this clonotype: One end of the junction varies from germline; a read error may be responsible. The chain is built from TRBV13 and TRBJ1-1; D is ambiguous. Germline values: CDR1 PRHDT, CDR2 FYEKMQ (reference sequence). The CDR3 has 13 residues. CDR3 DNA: TGTACCAGCAGCTTAGACCTAAACACTGAAGCTTTCTTT. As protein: CTSSLDLNTEAFF.

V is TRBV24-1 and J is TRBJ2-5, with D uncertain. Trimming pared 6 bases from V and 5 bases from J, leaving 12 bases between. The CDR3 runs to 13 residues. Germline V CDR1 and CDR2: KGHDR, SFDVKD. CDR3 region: CATSRQPRETQYF. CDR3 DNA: TGTGCCACCAGTCGGCAGCCCAGGGAGACCCAGTACTTC.

This CDR3 is CASSLGRGGETQYF. CDR3 DNA sequence: TGTGCCAGCAGTTTAGGTCGGGGAGGGGAGACCCAGTACTTC. The V and J genes are TRBV12-3 or TRBV12-4 and TRBJ2-5; 7 positions match TRBD2. The CDR3 totals 14 residues. V shed 1 base, J shed 5 bases, and the junction held 4 bases outside the gene matches.

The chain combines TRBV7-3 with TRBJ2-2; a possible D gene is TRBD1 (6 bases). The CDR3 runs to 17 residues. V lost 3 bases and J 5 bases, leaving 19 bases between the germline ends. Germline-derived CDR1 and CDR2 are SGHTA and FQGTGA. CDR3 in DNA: TGTGCCAGCAGCTTTCTTAGGGCAGGGGCTGGGACCGGGGAGCTGTTTTTT. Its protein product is CASSFLRAGAGTGELFF.

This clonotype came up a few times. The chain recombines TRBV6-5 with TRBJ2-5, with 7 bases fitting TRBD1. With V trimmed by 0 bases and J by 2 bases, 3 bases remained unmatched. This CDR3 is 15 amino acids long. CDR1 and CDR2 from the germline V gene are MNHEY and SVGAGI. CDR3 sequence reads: CASSYSNRGQETQYF. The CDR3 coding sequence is TGTGCCAGCAGTTACTCCAACAGGGGTCAAGAGACCCAGTACTTC.

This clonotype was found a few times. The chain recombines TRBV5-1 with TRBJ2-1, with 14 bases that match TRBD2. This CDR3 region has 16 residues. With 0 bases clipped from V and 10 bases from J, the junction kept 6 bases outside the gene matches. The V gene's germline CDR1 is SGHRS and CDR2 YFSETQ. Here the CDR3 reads CASSLETSGRAGEQFF. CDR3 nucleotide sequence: TGCGCCAGCAGCTTGGAGACTAGCGGGAGGGCCGGGGAGCAGTTCTTC.

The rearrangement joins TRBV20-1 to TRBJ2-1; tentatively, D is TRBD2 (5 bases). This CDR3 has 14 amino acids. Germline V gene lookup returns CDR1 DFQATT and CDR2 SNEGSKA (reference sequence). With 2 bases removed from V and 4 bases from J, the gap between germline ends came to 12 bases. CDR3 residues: CSARSRTGYNEQFF. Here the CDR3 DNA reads TGCAGTGCTAGAAGCCGGACTGGATACAATGAGCAGTTCTTC.

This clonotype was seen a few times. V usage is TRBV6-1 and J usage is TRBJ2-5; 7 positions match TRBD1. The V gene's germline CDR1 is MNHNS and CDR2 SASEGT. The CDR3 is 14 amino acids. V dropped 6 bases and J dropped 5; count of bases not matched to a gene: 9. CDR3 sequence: CASSQRQGGETQYF. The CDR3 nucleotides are TGTGCCAGCAGCCAGAGACAGGGTGGGGAGACCCAGTACTTC.

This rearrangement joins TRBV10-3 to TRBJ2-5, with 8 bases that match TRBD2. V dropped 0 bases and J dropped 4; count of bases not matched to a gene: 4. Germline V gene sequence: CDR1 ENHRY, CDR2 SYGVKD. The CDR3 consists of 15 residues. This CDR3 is CAISESFAGGETQYF. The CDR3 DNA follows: TGTGCCATCAGTGAGTCGTTTGCGGGGGGAGAGACCCAGTACTTC.

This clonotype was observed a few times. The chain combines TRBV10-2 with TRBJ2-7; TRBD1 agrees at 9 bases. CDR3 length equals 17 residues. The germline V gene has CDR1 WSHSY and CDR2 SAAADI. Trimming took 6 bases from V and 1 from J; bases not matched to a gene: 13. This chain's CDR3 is CASRAKKGQGISYEQYF. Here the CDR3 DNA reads TGCGCCAGCAGGGCTAAAAAAGGACAGGGGATATCCTACGAGCAGTACTTC.

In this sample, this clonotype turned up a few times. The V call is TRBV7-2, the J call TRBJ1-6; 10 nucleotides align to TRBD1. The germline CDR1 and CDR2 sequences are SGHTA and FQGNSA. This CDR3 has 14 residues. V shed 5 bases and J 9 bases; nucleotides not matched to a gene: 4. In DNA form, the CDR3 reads TGTGCCAGCAGCCGGGACAGGGGAGTTTCACCCCTCCACTTT. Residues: CASSRDRGVSPLHF.

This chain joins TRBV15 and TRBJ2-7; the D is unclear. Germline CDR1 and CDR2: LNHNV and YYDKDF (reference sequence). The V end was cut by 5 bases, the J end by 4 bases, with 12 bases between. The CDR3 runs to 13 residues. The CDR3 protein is CATSSYDRYEQYF. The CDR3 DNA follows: TGTGCCACCAGCTCCTATGACCGGTACGAGCAGTACTTC.

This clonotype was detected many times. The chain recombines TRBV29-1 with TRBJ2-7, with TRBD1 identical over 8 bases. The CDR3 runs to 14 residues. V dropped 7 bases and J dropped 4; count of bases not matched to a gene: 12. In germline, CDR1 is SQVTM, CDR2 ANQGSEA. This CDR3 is CSALSGTGEYEQYF. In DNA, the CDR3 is TGCAGCGCCCTTTCCGGGACAGGAGAATACGAGCAGTACTTC.